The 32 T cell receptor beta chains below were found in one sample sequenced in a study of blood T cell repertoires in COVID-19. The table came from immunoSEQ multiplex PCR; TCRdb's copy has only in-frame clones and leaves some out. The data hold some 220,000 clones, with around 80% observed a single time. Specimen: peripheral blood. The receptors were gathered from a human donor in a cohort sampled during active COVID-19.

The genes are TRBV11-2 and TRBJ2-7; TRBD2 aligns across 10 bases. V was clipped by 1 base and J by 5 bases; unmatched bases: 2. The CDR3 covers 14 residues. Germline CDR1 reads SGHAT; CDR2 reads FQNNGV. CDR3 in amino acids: CASSLVLAGDEQYF. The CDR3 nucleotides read TGTGCCAGCAGCTTAGTCCTAGCGGGAGACGAGCAGTACTTC. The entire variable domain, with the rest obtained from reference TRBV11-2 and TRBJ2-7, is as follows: EAGVAQSPRYKIIEKRQSVAFWCNPISGHATLYWYQQILGQGPKLLIQFQNNGVVDDSQLPKDRFSAERLKGVDSTLKIQPAKLEDSAVYLCASSLVLAGDEQYFGPGTRLTVT.

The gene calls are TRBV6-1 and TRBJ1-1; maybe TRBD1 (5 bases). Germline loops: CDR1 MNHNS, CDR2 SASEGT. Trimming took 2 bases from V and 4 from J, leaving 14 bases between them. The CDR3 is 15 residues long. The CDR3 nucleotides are TGTGCCAGCAGTGAAAGCAGGGAACGGCGCACTGAAGCTTTCTTT. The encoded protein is CASSESRERRTEAFF.

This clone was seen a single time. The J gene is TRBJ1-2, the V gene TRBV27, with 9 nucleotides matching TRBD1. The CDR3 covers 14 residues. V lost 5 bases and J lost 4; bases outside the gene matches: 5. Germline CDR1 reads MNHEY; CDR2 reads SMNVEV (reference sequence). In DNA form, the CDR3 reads TGTGCCAGCAGTCTGACAGGGGGTGGCTATGGCTACACCTTC. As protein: CASSLTGGGYGYTF.

The CDR3 sequence: CASSTSTGFLPDTQYF. CDR3 bases: TGTGCCAGCAGCACTTCGACAGGGTTCTTACCAGATACGCAGTATTTT. The chain joins TRBV21-1 to TRBJ2-3; the DNA was not compared with TRBD1, the D call given in the table. TRBV21-1 is a known pseudogene. This CDR3 contains 16 residues.

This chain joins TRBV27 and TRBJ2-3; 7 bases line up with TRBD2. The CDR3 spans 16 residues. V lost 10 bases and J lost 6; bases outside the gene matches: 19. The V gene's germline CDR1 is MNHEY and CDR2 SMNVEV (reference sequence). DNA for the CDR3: TGTGCCACCCGACGGGCCCCCAGCGGGGATTTGGATACGCAGTATTTT. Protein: CATRRAPSGDLDTQYF.

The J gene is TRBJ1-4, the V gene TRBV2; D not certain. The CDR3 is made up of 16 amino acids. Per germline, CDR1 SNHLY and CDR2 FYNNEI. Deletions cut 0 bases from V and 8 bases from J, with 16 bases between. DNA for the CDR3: TGTGCCAGCAGTGAAGCTTGGGAGTCTCGCTCGGAAAAACTGTTTTTT. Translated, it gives CASSEAWESRSEKLFF.

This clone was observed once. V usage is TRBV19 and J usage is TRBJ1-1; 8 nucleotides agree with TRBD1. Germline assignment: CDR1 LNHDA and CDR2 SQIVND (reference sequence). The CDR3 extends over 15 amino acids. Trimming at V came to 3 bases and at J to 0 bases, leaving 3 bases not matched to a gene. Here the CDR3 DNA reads TGTGCCAGTAGTATCCAGACAGGGGTGAACACTGAAGCTTTCTTT. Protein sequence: CASSIQTGVNTEAFF.

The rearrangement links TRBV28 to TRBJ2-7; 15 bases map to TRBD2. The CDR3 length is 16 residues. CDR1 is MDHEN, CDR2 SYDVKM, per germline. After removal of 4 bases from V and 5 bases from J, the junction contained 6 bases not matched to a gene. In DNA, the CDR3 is TGTGCCAGCAGTTCGGGACTAGCGGGAGGTGCCCACGAGCAGTACTTC. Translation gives CASSSGLAGGAHEQYF.

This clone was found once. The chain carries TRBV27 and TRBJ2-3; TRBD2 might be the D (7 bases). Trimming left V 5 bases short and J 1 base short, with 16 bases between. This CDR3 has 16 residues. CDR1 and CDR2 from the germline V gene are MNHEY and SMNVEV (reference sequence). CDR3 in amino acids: CASSDLRGAGTDTQYF. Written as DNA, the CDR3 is TGTGCCAGCAGTGACCTTCGGGGGGCGGGCACAGATACGCAGTATTTT.

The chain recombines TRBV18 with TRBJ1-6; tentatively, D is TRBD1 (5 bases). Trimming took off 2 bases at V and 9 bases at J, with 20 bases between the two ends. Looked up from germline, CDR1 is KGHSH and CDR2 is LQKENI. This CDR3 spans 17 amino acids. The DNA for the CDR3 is TGTGCCAGCTCACCAAATGAAGGGCTAGGGGCTAGTTCACCCCTCCACTTT. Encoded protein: CASSPNEGLGASSPLHF.

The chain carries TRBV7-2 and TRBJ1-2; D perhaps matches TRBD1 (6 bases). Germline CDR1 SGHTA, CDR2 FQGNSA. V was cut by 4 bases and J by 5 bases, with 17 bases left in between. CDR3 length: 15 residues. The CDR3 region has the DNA TGTGCCAGCAGCTCGCCTCCGGGGACAAGTTATGGCTACACCTTC. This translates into CASSSPPGTSYGYTF.

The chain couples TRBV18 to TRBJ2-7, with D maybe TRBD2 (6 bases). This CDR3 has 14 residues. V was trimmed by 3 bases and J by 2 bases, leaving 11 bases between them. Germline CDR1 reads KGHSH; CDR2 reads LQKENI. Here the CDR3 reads CASSPGGSTYEQYF. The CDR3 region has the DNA TGTGCCAGCTCACCGGGGGGAAGTACCTACGAGCAGTACTTC.

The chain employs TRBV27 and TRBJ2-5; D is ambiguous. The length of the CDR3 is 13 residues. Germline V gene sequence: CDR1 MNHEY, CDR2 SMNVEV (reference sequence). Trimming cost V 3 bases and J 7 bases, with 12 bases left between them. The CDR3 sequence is CASSLSEAGTQYF. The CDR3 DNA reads TGTGCCAGCAGTTTGAGTGAGGCTGGGACCCAGTACTTC.

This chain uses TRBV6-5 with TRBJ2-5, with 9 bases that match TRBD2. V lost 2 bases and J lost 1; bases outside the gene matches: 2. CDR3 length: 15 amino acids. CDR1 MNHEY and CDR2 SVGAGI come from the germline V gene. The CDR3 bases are TGTGCCAGCAGTTACGCTAGCGGGGTCCAAGAGACCCAGTACTTC. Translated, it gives CASSYASGVQETQYF.

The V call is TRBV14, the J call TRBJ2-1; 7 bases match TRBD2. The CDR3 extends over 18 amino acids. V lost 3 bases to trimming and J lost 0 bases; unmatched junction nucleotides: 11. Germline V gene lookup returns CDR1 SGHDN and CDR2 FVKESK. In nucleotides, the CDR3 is TGTGCCAGCAGCCACTCTGAGGGCGGCGGGAGCTCCTACAATGAGCAGTTCTTC. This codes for CASSHSEGGGSSYNEQFF.

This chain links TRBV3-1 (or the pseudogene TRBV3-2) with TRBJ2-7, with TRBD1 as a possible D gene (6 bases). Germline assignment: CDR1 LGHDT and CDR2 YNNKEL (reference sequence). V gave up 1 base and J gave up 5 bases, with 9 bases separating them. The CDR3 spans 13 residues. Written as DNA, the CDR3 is TGTGCCAGCAGCCAAGTTCAGGGGAACGAGCAGTACTTC. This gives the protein CASSQVQGNEQYF.

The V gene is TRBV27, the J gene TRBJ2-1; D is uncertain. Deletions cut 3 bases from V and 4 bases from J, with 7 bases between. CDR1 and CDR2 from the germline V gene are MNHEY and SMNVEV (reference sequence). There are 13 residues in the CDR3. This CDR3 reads CASSFSRYNEQFF. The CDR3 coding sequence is TGTGCCAGCAGTTTCTCCAGATACAATGAGCAGTTCTTC.

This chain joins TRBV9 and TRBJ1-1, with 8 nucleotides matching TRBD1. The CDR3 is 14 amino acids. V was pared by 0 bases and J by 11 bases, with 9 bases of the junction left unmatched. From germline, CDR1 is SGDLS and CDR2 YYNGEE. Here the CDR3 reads CASSVGGQAIVAFF. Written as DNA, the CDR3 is TGTGCCAGCAGCGTAGGGGGACAGGCTATAGTTGCTTTCTTT.

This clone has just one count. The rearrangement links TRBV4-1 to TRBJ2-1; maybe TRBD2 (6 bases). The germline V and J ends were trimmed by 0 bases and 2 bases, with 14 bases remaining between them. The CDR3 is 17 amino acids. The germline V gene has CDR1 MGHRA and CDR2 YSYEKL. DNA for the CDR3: TGCGCCAGCAGCCAAGAGAACCCCGGGGGTACCTACAATGAGCAGTTCTTC. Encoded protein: CASSQENPGGTYNEQFF.

CDR3 residues: CASSQRLGHEKLFF. CDR3 DNA: TGTGCCAGTAGCCAGAGACTAGGACATGAAAAACTGTTTTTT. The genes are TRBV19 and TRBJ1-4; D gene ambiguous. Germline CDR1 and CDR2: LNHDA and SQIVND (reference sequence). This CDR3 has 14 amino acids. The ends were cut back, 6 bases at V and 6 bases at J, with 14 bases in the middle.

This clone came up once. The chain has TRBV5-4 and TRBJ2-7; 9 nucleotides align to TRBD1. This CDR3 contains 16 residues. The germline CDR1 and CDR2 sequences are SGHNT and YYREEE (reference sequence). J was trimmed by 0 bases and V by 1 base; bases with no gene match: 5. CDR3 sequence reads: CASSLPRQGDSYEQYF. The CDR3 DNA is TGTGCCAGCAGCTTGCCCCGACAGGGGGACTCCTACGAGCAGTACTTC.

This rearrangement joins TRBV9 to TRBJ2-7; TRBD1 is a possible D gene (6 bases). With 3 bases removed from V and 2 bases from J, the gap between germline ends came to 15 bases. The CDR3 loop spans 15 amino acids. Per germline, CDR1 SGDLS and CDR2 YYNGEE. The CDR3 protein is CASSEGNRAPYEQYF. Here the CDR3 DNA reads TGTGCCAGCAGCGAAGGTAACAGGGCACCCTACGAGCAGTACTTC. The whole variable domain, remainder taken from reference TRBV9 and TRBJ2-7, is DSGVTQTPKHLITATGQRVTLRCSPRSGDLSVYWYQQSLDQGLQFLIQYYNGEERAKGNILERFSAQQFPDLHSELNLSSLELGDSALYFCASSEGNRAPYEQYFGPGTRLTVT.

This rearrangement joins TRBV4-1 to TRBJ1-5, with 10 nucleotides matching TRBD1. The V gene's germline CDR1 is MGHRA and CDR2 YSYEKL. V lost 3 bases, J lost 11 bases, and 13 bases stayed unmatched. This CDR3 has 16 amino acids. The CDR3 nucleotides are TGCGCCAGCAGCCATACCGGGACAGGGGCTTCCAGGACCCAGCATTTT. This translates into CASSHTGTGASRTQHF.

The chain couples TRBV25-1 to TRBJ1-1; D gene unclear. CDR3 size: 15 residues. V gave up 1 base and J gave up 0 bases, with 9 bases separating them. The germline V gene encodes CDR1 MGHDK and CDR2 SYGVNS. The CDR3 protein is CASSEFAGLNTEAFF. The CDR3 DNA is TGTGCCAGCAGTGAATTCGCGGGTTTGAACACTGAAGCTTTCTTT.

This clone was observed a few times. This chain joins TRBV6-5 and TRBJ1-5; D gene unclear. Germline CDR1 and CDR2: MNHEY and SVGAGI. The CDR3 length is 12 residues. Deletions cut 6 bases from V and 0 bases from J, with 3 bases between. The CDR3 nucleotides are TGTGCCAGCAGCATTAGCAATCAGCCCCAGCATTTT. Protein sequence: CASSISNQPQHF.

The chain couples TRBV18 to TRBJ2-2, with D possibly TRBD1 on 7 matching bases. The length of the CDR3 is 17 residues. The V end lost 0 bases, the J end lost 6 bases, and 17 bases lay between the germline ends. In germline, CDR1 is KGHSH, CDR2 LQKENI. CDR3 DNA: TGTGCCAGCTCACCACCGAGCGGGTCAGGGGGACCCGGGGAGCTGTTTTTT. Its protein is CASSPPSGSGGPGELFF. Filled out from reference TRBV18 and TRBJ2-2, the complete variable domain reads NAGVMQNPRHLVRRRGQEARLRCSPMKGHSHVYWYRQLPEEGLKFMVYLQKENIIDESGMPKERFSAEFPKEGPSILRIQQVVRGDSAAYFCASSPPSGSGGPGELFFGEGSRLTVL.

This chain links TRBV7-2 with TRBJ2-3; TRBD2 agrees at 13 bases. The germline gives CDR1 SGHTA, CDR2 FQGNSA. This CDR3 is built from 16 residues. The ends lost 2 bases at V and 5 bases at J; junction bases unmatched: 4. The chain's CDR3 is CASSLTSGRGQDTQYF. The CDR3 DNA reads TGTGCCAGCAGCTTAACTAGCGGGAGGGGTCAAGATACGCAGTATTTT.

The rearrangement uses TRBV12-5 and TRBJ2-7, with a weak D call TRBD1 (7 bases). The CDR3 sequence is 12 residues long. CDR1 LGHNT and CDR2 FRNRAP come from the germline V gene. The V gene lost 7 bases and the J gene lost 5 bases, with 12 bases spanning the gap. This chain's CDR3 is CASVSGGNEQYF. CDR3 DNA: TGTGCTAGTGTCTCAGGGGGGAACGAGCAGTACTTC.

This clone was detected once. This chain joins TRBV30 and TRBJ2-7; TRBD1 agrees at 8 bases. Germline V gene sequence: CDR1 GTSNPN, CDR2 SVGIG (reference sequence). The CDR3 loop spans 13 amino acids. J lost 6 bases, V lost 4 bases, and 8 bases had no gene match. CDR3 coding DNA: TGTGCCTGGACCGGACAGGGAGATGGCGAGCAGTACTTC. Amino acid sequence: CAWTGQGDGEQYF. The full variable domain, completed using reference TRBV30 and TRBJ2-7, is SQTIHQWPATLVQPVGSPLSLECTVEGTSNPNLYWYRQAAGRGLQLLFYSVGIGQISSEVPQNLSASRPQDRQFILSSKKLLLSDSGFYLCAWTGQGDGEQYFGPGTRLTVT.

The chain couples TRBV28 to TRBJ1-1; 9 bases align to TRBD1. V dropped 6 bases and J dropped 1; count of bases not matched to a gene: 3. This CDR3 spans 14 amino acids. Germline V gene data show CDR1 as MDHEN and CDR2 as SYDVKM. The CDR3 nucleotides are TGTGCCAGCAGACTGGACAGGGGGAACACTGAAGCTTTCTTT. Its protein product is CASRLDRGNTEAFF.

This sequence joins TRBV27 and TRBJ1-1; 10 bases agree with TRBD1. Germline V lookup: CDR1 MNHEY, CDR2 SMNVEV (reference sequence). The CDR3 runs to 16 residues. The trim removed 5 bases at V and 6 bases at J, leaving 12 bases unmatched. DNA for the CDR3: TGTGCCAGCAGTCCGCGACAGGGGGCGCGAGGAGCTGAAGCTTTCTTT. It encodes CASSPRQGARGAEAFF.

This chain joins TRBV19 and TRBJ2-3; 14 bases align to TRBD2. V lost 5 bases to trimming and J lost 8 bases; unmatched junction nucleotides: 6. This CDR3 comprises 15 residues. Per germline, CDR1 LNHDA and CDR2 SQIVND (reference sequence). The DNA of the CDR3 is TGTGCCAGTAGTCCGGGACTAGCGGGAGTTGGTACGCAGTATTTT. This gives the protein CASSPGLAGVGTQYF.